This T cell receptor (beta chain) was obtained from a study of T cells in narcolepsy. Study conclusions and caveats: Healthy controls reportedly lacked the autoreactive clonotypes serially found in patients' blood. Autoreactive HCRT-specific and TRIB2-specific clonotypes were marked in same-patient CSF-versus-blood CD4+ comparisons.

CDR1 and CDR2 from the germline V gene are SEHNR and FQNEAQ (reference sequence). The CDR3 covers 15 residues. V was cut by 0 bases and J by 4 bases, with 12 bases left in between. As regards this clone: No antigen is known for it.

The data were produced by immunoSEQ multiplex PCR, yet TCRdb's version contains in-frame clones alone and is incomplete. The sample lists about 21,000 clones; about 91% were seen once. V usage is TRBV7-9 and J usage is TRBJ2-5; tentatively, D is TRBD1 (7 bases). The clonotype comes from a human donor with narcolepsy. Material: CD45RA- memory CD4+ T cells from PBMCs. DNA for the CDR3: TGTGCCAGCAGCTTAGCCAGGGGGGTCCCAGAGACCCAGTACTTC. It is translated as CASSLARGVPETQYF.